This passage covers 9 T cell receptor beta chains from one sample sequenced in a study of T cells in Graves' hyperthyroidism and ophthalmopathy. Amplified TCR beta CDR3 regions derived from RNA transcripts. HTBI primers were used for first-round RT-PCR of the TCR CDR3. TCRdb itself ran the multiplex PCR reads through MiXCR, one entry per CDR3 protein. Of 400,000 to 550,000 distinct CDR3 sequences in the sample, 14% are singletons; the top ten hold 15% to 20%. The sample comprised blood. The receptors here all came from a woman under 30 with Graves' hyperthyroidism.

This clonotype was detected only a few times. V usage is TRBV6-2 or TRBV6-3 and J usage is TRBJ1-4; TRBD1 matches 7 bases. Per germline, CDR1 MNHEY and CDR2 SVGEGT. J was trimmed by 0 bases and V by 6 bases; bases with no gene match: 7. This CDR3 comprises 16 residues. CDR3 in amino acids: CASRWGQIATNEKLFF. The CDR3 DNA is TGTGCCAGCAGATGGGGACAGATTGCAACTAATGAAAAACTGTTTTTT.

The table lists this clonotype with many counts. The chain links TRBV24-1 to TRBJ2-1; 8 positions match TRBD1. The CDR3 totals 15 residues. V shed 4 bases and J 8 bases; nucleotides not matched to a gene: 9. Per germline, CDR1 KGHDR and CDR2 SFDVKD. The CDR3 is CATSDGTTGAHEQFF. The CDR3 DNA is TGTGCCACCAGTGACGGTACGACAGGGGCCCATGAGCAGTTCTTC.

The chain has TRBV19 and TRBJ1-2, with 8 nucleotides matching TRBD1. CDR1 and CDR2 from the germline V gene are LNHDA and SQIVND (reference sequence). The ends lost 3 bases at V and 5 bases at J; junction bases unmatched: 11. The CDR3 sequence is 16 residues long. The chain's CDR3 is CASSIDRGWNAYGYTF. The CDR3 bases are TGTGCCAGTAGTATCGACAGGGGCTGGAACGCTTATGGCTACACCTTC.

This chain connects TRBV20-1 to TRBJ1-5; the D gene is possibly TRBD1 (6 bases). V shed 5 bases and J shed 4 bases, with 9 bases lying between them. CDR3 length equals 12 residues. Germline values: CDR1 DFQATT, CDR2 SNEGSKA (reference sequence). Here the CDR3 DNA reads TGCAGTGCTGGGGACATTAATCAGCCCCAGCATTTT. Its translation is CSAGDINQPQHF.

This clonotype was seen many times. This chain uses TRBV24-1 with TRBJ2-1; 13 bases fit TRBD2. The CDR3 consists of 18 residues. CDR1 is KGHDR, CDR2 SFDVKD, per germline. V was clipped by 8 bases and J by 4 bases; unmatched bases: 13. CDR3 DNA sequence: TGTGCCACCAACCCCGGGCCTACTAGCGGGAGGGAATACAATGAGCAGTTCTTC. Translating gives CATNPGPTSGREYNEQFF.

The sample holds a few counts of this clonotype. The chain is built from TRBV19 and TRBJ2-1; D remains ambiguous. CDR1 and CDR2 (germline): LNHDA, SQIVND (reference sequence). Trimming took 3 bases from V and 6 from J, leaving 6 bases between them. This CDR3 has 12 amino acids. Written as DNA, the CDR3 is TGTGCCAGTAGTATTGATAGCAATGAGCAGTTCTTC. Translation: CASSIDSNEQFF.

There are many counts of this clonotype. The chain is built from TRBV15 and TRBJ2-2, with no clear D. Trimming stripped 9 bases from V and 1 base from J, with 12 bases between. Germline V gene data show CDR1 as LNHNV and CDR2 as YYDKDF (reference sequence). The length of the CDR3 is 14 residues. The CDR3, as DNA: TGTGCCACGAAAGTCGACCTGAACACCGGGGAGCTGTTTTTT. Translated, it gives CATKVDLNTGELFF. The full variable domain, with the rest looked up from reference TRBV15 and TRBJ2-2, is DAMVIQNPRYQVTQFGKPVTLSCSQTLNHNVMYWYQQKSSQAPKLLFHYYDKDFNNEADTPDNFQSRRPNTSFCFLDIRSPGLGDTAMYLCATKVDLNTGELFFGEGSRLTVL.

The sample holds many counts of this clonotype. The chain uses TRBV28 and TRBJ2-5, with D possibly being TRBD1 (6 bases). In germline, CDR1 is MDHEN, CDR2 SYDVKM. V lost 1 base and J lost 4, with 13 bases in between. The CDR3 consists of 15 residues. CDR3 residues: CASSLFRGHGETQYF. The CDR3 DNA reads TGTGCCAGCAGTTTATTCCGGGGACACGGAGAGACCCAGTACTTC.

V and J are TRBV27 and TRBJ2-7, with D unresolved. Trimming left V 5 bases short and J 8 bases short, with 13 bases between. Looked up from germline, CDR1 is MNHEY and CDR2 is SMNVEV (reference sequence). The CDR3 runs to 12 residues. The CDR3 region has the DNA TGTGCCAGCAGTGCCCTCACTAACAAGCAGTACTTC. It is translated as CASSALTNKQYF.